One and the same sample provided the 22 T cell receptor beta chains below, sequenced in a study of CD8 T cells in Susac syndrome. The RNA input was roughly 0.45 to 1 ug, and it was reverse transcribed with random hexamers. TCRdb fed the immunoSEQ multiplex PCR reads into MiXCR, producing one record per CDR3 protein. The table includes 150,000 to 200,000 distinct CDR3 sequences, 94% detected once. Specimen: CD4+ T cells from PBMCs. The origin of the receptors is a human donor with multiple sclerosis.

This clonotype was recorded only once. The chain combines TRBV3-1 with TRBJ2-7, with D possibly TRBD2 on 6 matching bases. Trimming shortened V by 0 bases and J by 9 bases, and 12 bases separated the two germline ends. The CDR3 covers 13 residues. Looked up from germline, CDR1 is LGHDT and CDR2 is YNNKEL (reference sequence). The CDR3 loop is CASSQDLYGGQYF. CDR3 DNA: TGTGCCAGCAGCCAAGATCTGTACGGGGGGCAGTACTTC.

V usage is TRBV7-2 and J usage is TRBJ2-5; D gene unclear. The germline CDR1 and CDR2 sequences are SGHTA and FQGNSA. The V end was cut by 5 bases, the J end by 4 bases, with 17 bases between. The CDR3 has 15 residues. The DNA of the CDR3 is TGTGCCAGCAGCCCGCGTCCACTGACGACAGAGACCCAGTACTTC. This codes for CASSPRPLTTETQYF.

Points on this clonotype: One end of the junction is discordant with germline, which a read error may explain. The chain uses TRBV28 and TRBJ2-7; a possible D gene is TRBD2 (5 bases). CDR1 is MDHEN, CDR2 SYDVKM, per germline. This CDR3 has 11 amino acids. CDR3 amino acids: CASSRRMEVDF. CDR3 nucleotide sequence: TGTGCCAGCAGCCGGCGGATGGAGGTGGACTTC.

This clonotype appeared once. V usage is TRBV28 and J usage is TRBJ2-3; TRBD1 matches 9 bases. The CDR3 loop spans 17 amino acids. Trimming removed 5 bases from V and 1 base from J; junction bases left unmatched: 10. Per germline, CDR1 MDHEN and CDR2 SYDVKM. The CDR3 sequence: CASSPPRQGVGTDTQYF. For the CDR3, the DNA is TGTGCCAGCAGTCCGCCTCGACAGGGGGTGGGCACAGATACGCAGTATTTT.

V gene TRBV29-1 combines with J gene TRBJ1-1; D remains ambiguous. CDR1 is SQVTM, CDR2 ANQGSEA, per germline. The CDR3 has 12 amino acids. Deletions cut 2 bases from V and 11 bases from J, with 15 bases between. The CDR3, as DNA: TGCAGCGTTGAATTCCAGGTCCCGATGGCTTTCTTT. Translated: CSVEFQVPMAFF.

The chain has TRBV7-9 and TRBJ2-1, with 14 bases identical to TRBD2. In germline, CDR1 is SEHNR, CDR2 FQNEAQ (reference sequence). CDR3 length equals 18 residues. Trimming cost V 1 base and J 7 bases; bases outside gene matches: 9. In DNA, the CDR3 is TGTGCCAGCAGCTTAGTCCGAGGGGGACTAGCGGGAGCTAATGAGCAGTTCTTC. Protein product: CASSLVRGGLAGANEQFF.

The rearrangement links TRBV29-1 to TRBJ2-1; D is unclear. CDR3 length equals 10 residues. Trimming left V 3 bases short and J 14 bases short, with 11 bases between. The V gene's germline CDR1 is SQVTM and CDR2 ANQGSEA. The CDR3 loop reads CSVEGPQEFF. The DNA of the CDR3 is TGCAGCGTTGAGGGCCCTCAAGAGTTCTTC.

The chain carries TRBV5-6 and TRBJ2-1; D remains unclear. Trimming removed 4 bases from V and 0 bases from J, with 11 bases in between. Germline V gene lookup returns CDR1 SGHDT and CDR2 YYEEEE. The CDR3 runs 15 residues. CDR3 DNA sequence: TGTGCCAGCAGCCGGTACTCGAGCTCCTACAATGAGCAGTTCTTC. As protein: CASSRYSSSYNEQFF.

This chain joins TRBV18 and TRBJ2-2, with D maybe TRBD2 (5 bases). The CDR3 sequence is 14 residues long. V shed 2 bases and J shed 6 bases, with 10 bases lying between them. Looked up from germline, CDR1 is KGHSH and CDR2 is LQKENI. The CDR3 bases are TGTGCCAGCTCACCAGTAACTAGACCCGGGGAGCTGTTTTTT. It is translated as CASSPVTRPGELFF.

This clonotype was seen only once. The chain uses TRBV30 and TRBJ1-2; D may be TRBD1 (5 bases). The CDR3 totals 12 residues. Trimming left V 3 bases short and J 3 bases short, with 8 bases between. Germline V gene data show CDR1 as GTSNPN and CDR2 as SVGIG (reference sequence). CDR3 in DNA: TGTGCCTGGAGCCCACAGGACTATGGCTACACCTTC. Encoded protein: CAWSPQDYGYTF.

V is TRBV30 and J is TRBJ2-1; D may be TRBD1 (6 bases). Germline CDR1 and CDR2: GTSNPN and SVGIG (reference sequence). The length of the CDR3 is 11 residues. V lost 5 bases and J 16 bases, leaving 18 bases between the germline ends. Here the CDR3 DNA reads TGTGCCTGGGGGTTAGGGGGTTTTCTTTTCTTC. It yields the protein CAWGLGGFLFF.

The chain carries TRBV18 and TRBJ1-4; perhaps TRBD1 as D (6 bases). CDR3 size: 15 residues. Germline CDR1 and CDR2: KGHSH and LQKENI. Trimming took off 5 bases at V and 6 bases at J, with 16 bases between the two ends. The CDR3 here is CASSSYRAEDEKLFF. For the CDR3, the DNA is TGTGCCAGCTCATCGTACAGGGCGGAGGATGAAAAACTGTTTTTT.

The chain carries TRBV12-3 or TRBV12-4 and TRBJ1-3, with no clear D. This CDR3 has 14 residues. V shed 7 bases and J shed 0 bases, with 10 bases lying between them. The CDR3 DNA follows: TGTGCCAGCACCCTACTACGCTCTGGAAACACCATATATTTT. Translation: CASTLLRSGNTIYF.

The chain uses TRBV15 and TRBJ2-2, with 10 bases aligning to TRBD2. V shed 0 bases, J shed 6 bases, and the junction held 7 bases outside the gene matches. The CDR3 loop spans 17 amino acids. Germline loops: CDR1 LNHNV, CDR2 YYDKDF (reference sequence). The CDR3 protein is CATSRDLASGSSGELFF. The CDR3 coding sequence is TGTGCCACCAGCAGAGATCTGGCTAGCGGGAGCTCCGGGGAGCTGTTTTTT.

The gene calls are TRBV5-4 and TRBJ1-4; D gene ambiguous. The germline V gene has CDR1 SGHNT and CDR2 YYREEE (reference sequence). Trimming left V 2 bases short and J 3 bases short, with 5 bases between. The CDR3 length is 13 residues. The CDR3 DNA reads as TGTGCCAGCAGCTTCTATGCTAATGAAAAACTGTTTTTT. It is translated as CASSFYANEKLFF. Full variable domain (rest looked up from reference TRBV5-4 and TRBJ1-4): ETGVTQSPTHLIKTRGQQVTLRCSSQSGHNTVSWYQQALGQGPQFIFQYYREEENGRGNFPPRFSGLQFPNYSSELNVNALELDDSALYLCASSFYANEKLFFGSGTQLSVL.

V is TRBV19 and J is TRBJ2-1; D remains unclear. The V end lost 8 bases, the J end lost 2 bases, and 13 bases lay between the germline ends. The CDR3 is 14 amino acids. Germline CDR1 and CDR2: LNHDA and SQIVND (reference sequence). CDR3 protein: CASGYIHPYNEQFF. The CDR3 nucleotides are TGTGCCAGTGGATACATCCACCCCTACAATGAGCAGTTCTTC.

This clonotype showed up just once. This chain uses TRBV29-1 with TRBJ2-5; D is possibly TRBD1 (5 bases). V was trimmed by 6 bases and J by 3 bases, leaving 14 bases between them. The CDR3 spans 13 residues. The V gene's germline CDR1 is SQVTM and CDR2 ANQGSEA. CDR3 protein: CSVQGVSKETQYF. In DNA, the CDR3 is TGCAGCGTCCAAGGGGTCAGTAAAGAGACCCAGTACTTC.

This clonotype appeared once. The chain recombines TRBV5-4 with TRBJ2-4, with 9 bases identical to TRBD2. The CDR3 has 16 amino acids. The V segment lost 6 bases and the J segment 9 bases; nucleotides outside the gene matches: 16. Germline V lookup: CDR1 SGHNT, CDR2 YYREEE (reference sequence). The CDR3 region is CASTDAGGSAGGIQYF. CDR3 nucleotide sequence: TGTGCCAGCACCGATGCGGGGGGGAGCGCCGGGGGCATTCAGTACTTC.

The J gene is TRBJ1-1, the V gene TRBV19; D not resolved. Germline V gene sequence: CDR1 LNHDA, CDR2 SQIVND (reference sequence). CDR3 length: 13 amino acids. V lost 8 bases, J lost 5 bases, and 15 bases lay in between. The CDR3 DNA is TGTGCCAGTGTACCCGGCCTTCGAACTGAAGCTTTCTTT. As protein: CASVPGLRTEAFF.

CDR3 sequence reads: CSGAGLGNRETQYF. CDR3 DNA: TGCAGTGGCGCTGGTTTGGGGAATAGAGAGACCCAGTACTTC. This sequence joins TRBV20-1 and TRBJ2-5; D gene ambiguous. This CDR3 has 14 residues. V lost 7 bases to trimming and J lost 4 bases, with 19 bases between them. The germline CDR1 and CDR2 sequences are DFQATT and SNEGSKA (reference sequence).

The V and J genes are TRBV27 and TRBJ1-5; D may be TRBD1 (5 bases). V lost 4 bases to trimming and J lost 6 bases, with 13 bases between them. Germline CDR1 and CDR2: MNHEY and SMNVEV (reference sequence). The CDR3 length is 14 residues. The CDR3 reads CASSSPAQGQPQHF. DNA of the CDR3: TGTGCCAGCAGTTCTCCGGCGCAGGGTCAGCCCCAGCATTTT.

CDR3 in DNA: TGCGCCAGCAACCGGGACCCAGGAATAGCAAACTATGGCTACACCTTC. This sequence encodes CASNRDPGIANYGYTF. The chain couples TRBV10-2 to TRBJ1-2, with D maybe TRBD1 (5 bases). Between the trimmed V and J ends, which lost 7 bases and 2 bases, there was a span of 20 bases. The CDR3 runs to 16 residues. CDR1 is WSHSY, CDR2 SAAADI, per germline.